A single sample gave rise to the 21 T cell receptor beta chains below, sequenced in a study of shared clonotypes between healthy human individuals. Libraries were prepared by immunoSEQ multiplex PCR; TCRdb keeps only in-frame clonotypes and omits some of them. The table has approximately 1.4 million clones, 98% seen once. Input material: naive CD4+ T cells sorted from blood. As for subset: CD45RA+ positively selected. These receptors came from a man aged 30 to 45 in good health.

The genes are TRBV2 and TRBJ2-1; TRBD1 aligns across 10 bases. The V and J ends lost 6 bases and 4 bases, in that order; junction bases with no gene match: 9. This CDR3 has 16 amino acids. Germline CDR1 SNHLY, CDR2 FYNNEI. CDR3 coding DNA: TGTGCCAGCAGAAAAGCCGGGACAGGGGCGTACAATGAGCAGTTCTTC. Translating it yields CASRKAGTGAYNEQFF.

This chain uses TRBV10-2 with TRBJ2-1; TRBD2 agrees at 7 bases. V lost 5 bases and J lost 2; bases outside the gene matches: 9. The germline CDR1 and CDR2 sequences are WSHSY and SAAADI. The CDR3 covers 16 residues. Here the CDR3 reads CASSRKAGPTYNEQFF. CDR3 in DNA: TGCGCCAGCAGTAGAAAAGCGGGACCAACCTACAATGAGCAGTTCTTC.

The chain has TRBV7-2 and TRBJ2-1; 14 nucleotides agree with TRBD2. After removal of 5 bases from V and 8 bases from J, the junction contained 8 bases not matched to a gene. Germline-derived CDR1 and CDR2 are SGHTA and FQGNSA. The CDR3 loop spans 16 amino acids. The CDR3 loop reads CASSTRLAGGPHEQFF. In nucleotides, the CDR3 is TGTGCCAGCAGCACCAGACTAGCGGGAGGGCCGCATGAGCAGTTCTTC.

The rearrangement uses TRBV28 and TRBJ2-7; 10 bases fit TRBD1. Germline lookup yields CDR1 MDHEN and CDR2 SYDVKM. Unmatched junction bases numbered 7, after V lost 6 bases and J lost 2 bases. This CDR3 comprises 15 residues. The CDR3 reads CASRPTTGGAYEQYF. In DNA form, the CDR3 reads TGTGCCAGCAGACCTACGACAGGGGGCGCCTACGAGCAGTACTTC.

V gene TRBV2 combines with J gene TRBJ2-3; D gene ambiguous. In germline, CDR1 is SNHLY, CDR2 FYNNEI. The CDR3 totals 13 residues. Trimming shortened V by 8 bases and J by 2 bases, and 11 bases separated the two germline ends. As DNA, the CDR3 is TGTGCCAGCCGGTCCCGGATCACAGATACGCAGTATTTT. Translating gives CASRSRITDTQYF.

The J gene is TRBJ2-1, the V gene TRBV5-1; maybe TRBD1 (6 bases). The ends were cut back, 6 bases at V and 9 bases at J, with 19 bases in the middle. This CDR3 has 14 amino acids. Germline V gene sequence: CDR1 SGHRS, CDR2 YFSETQ. The CDR3 protein is CASKMGTGFGEQFF. CDR3 in DNA: TGCGCCAGCAAGATGGGCACAGGGTTCGGTGAGCAGTTCTTC.

V usage is TRBV4-3 and J usage is TRBJ2-7; 9 positions agree with TRBD1. This CDR3 region has 16 residues. The V segment lost 4 bases and the J segment 1 base; nucleotides outside the gene matches: 8. Germline values: CDR1 LGHNA, CDR2 YSLEER. CDR3 in DNA: TGCGCCAGCAGCCCAAAACAGGGGGCGCGATCCTACGAGCAGTACTTC. As protein: CASSPKQGARSYEQYF.

The genes are TRBV9 and TRBJ2-7, with 7 bases aligning to TRBD1. CDR3 size: 14 residues. J was trimmed by 5 bases and V by 1 base; bases with no gene match: 6. Germline V gene sequence: CDR1 SGDLS, CDR2 YYNGEE. The CDR3 sequence is CASSVMIDRDEQYF. DNA of the CDR3: TGTGCCAGCAGCGTAATGATAGACAGGGACGAGCAGTACTTC.

This chain connects TRBV11-2 to TRBJ2-7, with 9 nucleotides matching TRBD2. The V gene's germline CDR1 is SGHAT and CDR2 FQNNGV. The length of the CDR3 is 15 residues. Germline trimming cut 4 bases from V and 2 bases from J; bases unmatched to any gene: 6. The CDR3: CASSSTRGGPYEQYF. The CDR3 DNA follows: TGTGCCAGCAGCTCCACGCGGGGGGGACCCTACGAGCAGTACTTC. Together with reference TRBV11-2 and TRBJ2-7, the CDR3 gives the full variable domain: EAGVAQSPRYKIIEKRQSVAFWCNPISGHATLYWYQQILGQGPKLLIQFQNNGVVDDSQLPKDRFSAERLKGVDSTLKIQPAKLEDSAVYLCASSSTRGGPYEQYFGPGTRLTVT.

This chain connects TRBV7-9 to TRBJ2-1; unclear D gene. The CDR3 is 13 amino acids. V lost 1 base, J lost 9 bases, and 10 bases lay in between. Per germline, CDR1 SEHNR and CDR2 FQNEAQ (reference sequence). Here the CDR3 DNA reads TGTGCCAGCAGCTTAGACACAGCGACTGAGCAGTTCTTC. Translating it yields CASSLDTATEQFF.

A single count supports this clone. The rearrangement joins TRBV6-4 to TRBJ2-3; 14 bases are a match to TRBD2. The V segment lost 2 bases and the J segment 5 bases; nucleotides outside the gene matches: 9. The CDR3 consists of 18 residues. Germline lookup yields CDR1 MRHNA and CDR2 SNTAGT. The CDR3, as DNA: TGTGCCAGCAGTGACCCGGGACTAGCGGGAGAAACAAGAGATACGCAGTATTTT. Its protein is CASSDPGLAGETRDTQYF.

V is TRBV4-3 and J is TRBJ2-2, with D possibly TRBD2 on 5 matching bases. From germline, CDR1 is LGHNA and CDR2 YSLEER. The V gene lost 0 bases and the J gene lost 0 bases, with 11 bases spanning the gap. The CDR3 is 17 residues long. The CDR3 region is CASSQDRGSSNTGELFF. CDR3 DNA: TGCGCCAGCAGCCAAGATAGAGGGTCGTCGAACACCGGGGAGCTGTTTTTT.

The V gene is TRBV18, the J gene TRBJ1-2; D gene unclear. Looked up from germline, CDR1 is KGHSH and CDR2 is LQKENI. This CDR3 region has 13 residues. V shed 4 bases and J shed 8 bases, with 14 bases lying between them. As DNA, the CDR3 is TGTGCCAGCTCACACACGGAAGTCGGGGGCTACACCTTC. Encoded protein: CASSHTEVGGYTF.

The chain is built from TRBV9 and TRBJ2-1; D may be TRBD2 (5 bases). The V end was cut by 5 bases, the J end by 4 bases, with 16 bases between. Germline-derived CDR1 and CDR2 are SGDLS and YYNGEE. The CDR3 is 15 amino acids. CDR3 sequence reads: CASSTRTGSYNEQFF. The CDR3 DNA sequence: TGTGCCAGCAGTACAAGGACTGGATCATACAATGAGCAGTTCTTC.

This clone was seen only once. The CDR3: CASSSTPRGRGQETQYF. CDR3 coding DNA: TGTGCCAGCAGTTCAACCCCCAGGGGGCGGGGTCAAGAGACCCAGTACTTC. The chain couples TRBV28 to TRBJ2-5, with 8 bases identical to TRBD1. The germline gives CDR1 MDHEN, CDR2 SYDVKM. The CDR3 loop spans 17 amino acids. After removal of 4 bases from V and 2 bases from J, the junction contained 12 bases not matched to a gene.

In its sample, this clone was seen once. V is TRBV7-2 and J is TRBJ1-5; D is undetermined. The germline V and J ends were trimmed by 1 base and 0 bases, with 7 bases remaining between them. This CDR3 is 15 amino acids long. Germline loops: CDR1 SGHTA, CDR2 FQGNSA. The CDR3 region has the DNA TGTGCCAGCAGCTTAGGCGGCTCTAGCAATCAGCCCCAGCATTTT. Translated, it gives CASSLGGSSNQPQHF.

The genes are TRBV6-1 and TRBJ1-3; D is uncertain. Per the germline V gene, CDR1 is MNHNS and CDR2 is SASEGT. There are 16 residues in the CDR3. Trimming pared 0 bases from V and 4 bases from J, leaving 13 bases between. The CDR3 coding sequence is TGTGCCAGCAGTGAAGCGAACGGTGCCCCGGGAAACACCATATATTTT. It specifies CASSEANGAPGNTIYF.

The V gene is TRBV7-9, the J gene TRBJ2-2; TRBD2 aligns across 8 bases. The germline gives CDR1 SEHNR, CDR2 FQNEAQ (reference sequence). The CDR3 spans 16 residues. Trimming removed 4 bases from V and 7 bases from J; junction bases left unmatched: 11. CDR3: CASSSAAGVGHGELFF. CDR3 nucleotides: TGTGCCAGCAGCTCCGCAGCGGGAGTGGGGCACGGGGAGCTGTTTTTT.

The chain couples TRBV30 to TRBJ1-1; D perhaps matches TRBD1 (5 bases). The V gene lost 7 bases and the J gene lost 0 bases, with 12 bases spanning the gap. The CDR3 runs to 13 residues. Germline CDR1 and CDR2: GTSNPN and SVGIG (reference sequence). The CDR3 bases are TGTGCCTTCTTCAGGGCCATGAACACTGAAGCTTTCTTT. Its translation: CAFFRAMNTEAFF.

V and J are TRBV5-1 and TRBJ1-4; D gene unclear. The CDR3 totals 15 residues. V lost 2 bases to trimming and J lost 5 bases, with 13 bases between them. CDR1 SGHRS and CDR2 YFSETQ come from the germline V gene. CDR3 sequence reads: CASSLQPGENEKLFF. CDR3 nucleotide sequence: TGCGCCAGCAGCTTACAACCCGGGGAGAATGAAAAACTGTTTTTT.

The chain recombines TRBV10-3 with TRBJ2-5; 9 bases map to TRBD1. Germline CDR1 ENHRY, CDR2 SYGVKD. This CDR3 spans 15 amino acids. V lost 6 bases to trimming and J lost 4 bases; unmatched junction nucleotides: 9. CDR3 in amino acids: CAIRPGQGDLETQYF. As DNA, the CDR3 is TGTGCCATCAGACCGGGACAGGGCGACCTAGAGACCCAGTACTTC.